These T cell receptor beta chains were read from a single sample in a study of type 1 regulatory T cells. TCRdb ran MiXCR on the reads and lists one entry per CDR3 protein. Of 80,000 to 100,000 distinct CDR3 sequences listed, about 28% were seen once; the top ten hold 2.2%. The specimen was CD4+ T cells, either the whole sample or a sorted fraction (not recorded which). The receptor source for this set is a human donor in good health. CDR3s include the opening cysteine and the closing phenylalanine or tryptophan. The D gene is left open where the match is weak. Rows give clone size only sometimes, using once, few, many, or a class for an expanded clone.

J gene | D gene | clone size | V gene | CDR3 DNA | CDR3 protein
TRBJ2-5 | NA | NA | TRBV4-3 | TGCGCCAGCAGCCGGCTGGCGTACCAAGAGACCCAGTACTTC | CASSRLAYQETQYF
TRBJ2-1 | TRBD2 | NA | TRBV27 | TGTGCCAGCACCCCCGCGGGAGGGCCAAGGGAGCAGTTCTTC | CASTPAGGPREQFF
TRBJ2-7 | TRBD2 | NA | TRBV7-9 | TGTGCCAGCAGCTTATCGATGGGACTAGCGGGCGAGCAGTACTTC | CASSLSMGLAGEQYF
TRBJ1-2 | NA | NA | TRBV5-6 | TGTGCCAGCAGCTTGACCGGGGCCGAGCAAAATGGCTACACCTTC | CASSLTGAEQNGYTF
TRBJ1-1 | NA | NA | TRBV20-1 | TGCAGTGCTAGTGGACGGAAACCCACTGAAGCTTTCTTT | CSASGRKPTEAFF
TRBJ2-2 | NA | few | TRBV12-3/TRBV12-4 | TGTGCCAGCACCCCCGGAGGGGGGTCCGGGGAGCTGTTTTTT | CASTPGGGSGELFF
TRBJ1-5 | NA | NA | TRBV20-1 | TGCAGTGCCTCTGGGCTGGGGGGAGGCCATCAGCCCCAGCATTTT | CSASGLGGGHQPQHF
TRBJ2-7 | NA | NA | TRBV7-6 | TGTGCCAGCAGCCCTTCATCGGGGTCTAGGGAGCAGTACTTC | CASSPSSGSREQYF
TRBJ2-3 | NA | NA | TRBV5-1 | TGCGCCAGCAGCCCTGGGGTCGTCGTTGAGGGGACGCAGTATTTT | CASSPGVVVEGTQYF
TRBJ2-2 | NA | NA | TRBV7-2 | TGTGCCAGCAGCTTAGCACGGGACTTCACCGGGGAGCTGTTTTTT | CASSLARDFTGELFF
TRBJ2-5 | NA | NA | TRBV6-5 | TGTGCCAGCAGTACCCCGGGACGCACAGGGCAAGAGACCCAGTACTTC | CASSTPGRTGQETQYF
TRBJ2-2 | TRBD1 | few | TRBV14 | TGTGCCAGCAGCCAAGAACCGGACAGGGCTGACACCGGGGAGCTGTTTTTT | CASSQEPDRADTGELFF
TRBJ2-2 | TRBD2 | NA | TRBV7-8 | TGTGCCAGCAGCTTAATTGTGGGACTAGGCCCTACCGGGGAGCTGTTTTTT | CASSLIVGLGPTGELFF
TRBJ2-5 | NA | NA | TRBV24-1 | TGTGCCACCAGTGACCCCGGCGACAAACAAGAGACCCAGTACTTC | CATSDPGDKQETQYF
TRBJ2-7 | TRBD2 | NA | TRBV6-5 | TGTGCCAGCAGAAGGACTAGCGGGAGGGCCCAGTACGAGCAGTACTTC | CASRRTSGRAQYEQYF
TRBJ2-1 | TRBD1 | many | TRBV12-3/TRBV12-4 | TGTGCCAGCAGTCCCGGGGACAGGGTGAGCGAAAAGTTCTTC | CASSPGDRVSEKFF
TRBJ2-5 | TRBD1 | NA | TRBV20-1 | TGCAGTGCTAGCTTCCCCGGGACAGGGGAAGAGACCCAGTACTTC | CSASFPGTGEETQYF
TRBJ2-1 | NA | NA | TRBV6-2/TRBV6-3 | TGTGCCAGCTACAGGGTACGCAATGAGCAGTTCTTC | CASYRVRNEQFF
TRBJ2-7 | NA | NA | TRBV3-1 | TGTGCCAGCAGCCAAGTTGGAAAGGTCTACGAGCAGTACTTC | CASSQVGKVYEQYF
TRBJ2-5 | NA | NA | TRBV3-1 | TGTGCCAGCAGCAAGGGGGAGGCCCGGACGCTGGCCCAGTACTTC | CASSKGEARTLAQYF
TRBJ2-7 | NA | NA | TRBV4-1 | TGCGCCAGCAGCCAAGACAGGGGGGGGTCCTACGAGCAGTACTTC | CASSQDRGGSYEQYF
TRBJ2-2 | TRBD1 | NA | TRBV7-6 | TGTGCCAGCAGCCCCTTCCCACAGGGGGCGCAGGACACCGGGGAGCTGTTTTTT | CASSPFPQGAQDTGELFF
TRBJ2-5 | TRBD1 | few | TRBV27 | TGTGCCAGCAGTTTTTCAGACAGGGAAGAGACCCAGTACTTC | CASSFSDREETQYF
TRBJ2-1 | TRBD2 | NA | TRBV20-1 | TGCAGTGCTAGGGAACTTAGCGGGGGGAGCTCCTACAATGAGCAGTTCTTC | CSARELSGGSSYNEQFF
TRBJ2-5 | TRBD2 | NA | TRBV20-1 | TGCAGTGCTAGAGGGTCTAGCGGGTCCCCGGAGACCCAGTACTTC | CSARGSSGSPETQYF
TRBJ2-7 | TRBD1 | NA | TRBV20-1 | TGCAGTGCTCTTGGGACAGGGATAAGGGAGCAGTACTTC | CSALGTGIREQYF
TRBJ2-3 | NA | NA | TRBV24-1 | TGTGCCGCCCCAGATACGCAGTATTTT | CAAPDTQYF
TRBJ1-5 | TRBD1 | few | TRBV15 | TGTGCCACCAGCAGAGGGGGGACAGGGCGAAGGAATCAGCCCCAGCATTTT | CATSRGGTGRRNQPQHF
TRBJ1-4 | NA | NA | TRBV11-2 | TGTGCCAGCAGCTTAAGTTACGGCAGGGGAAACCTTTTGGGGGGTGAAAAACTGTTTTTT | CASSLSYGRGNLLGGEKLFF
TRBJ2-3 | NA | NA | TRBV7-2 | TGTGCCAGCAGCCCAGTAACAGATACGCAGTATTTT | CASSPVTDTQYF
TRBJ2-1 | TRBD2 | few | TRBV20-1 | TGCAGTGCTGCTAGCGGGAGGGCCAATGAGCAGTTCTTC | CSAASGRANEQFF
TRBJ1-1 | NA | NA | TRBV12-3/TRBV12-4 | TGTGCCAGCAGTTTAGTGTTAAGAGGTGACACTGAAGCTTTCTTT | CASSLVLRGDTEAFF
TRBJ1-5 | NA | NA | TRBV10-3 | TGTGCCATCAGTGAGTTTAATCAGCCCCAGCATTTT | CAISEFNQPQHF
TRBJ2-7 | NA | many | TRBV7-6 | TGTGCCATAAAACAGAGCTCCTACGAGCAGTACTTC | CAIKQSSYEQYF
TRBJ2-5 | TRBD2 | few | TRBV5-1 | TGCGCCAGCAGCTTTCAGGGAACTAGCGAAGAGACCCAGTACTTC | CASSFQGTSEETQYF
TRBJ2-5 | NA | few | TRBV14 | TGTGCCAGCAGCCAAGCGGAGACCCAGTACTTC | CASSQAETQYF